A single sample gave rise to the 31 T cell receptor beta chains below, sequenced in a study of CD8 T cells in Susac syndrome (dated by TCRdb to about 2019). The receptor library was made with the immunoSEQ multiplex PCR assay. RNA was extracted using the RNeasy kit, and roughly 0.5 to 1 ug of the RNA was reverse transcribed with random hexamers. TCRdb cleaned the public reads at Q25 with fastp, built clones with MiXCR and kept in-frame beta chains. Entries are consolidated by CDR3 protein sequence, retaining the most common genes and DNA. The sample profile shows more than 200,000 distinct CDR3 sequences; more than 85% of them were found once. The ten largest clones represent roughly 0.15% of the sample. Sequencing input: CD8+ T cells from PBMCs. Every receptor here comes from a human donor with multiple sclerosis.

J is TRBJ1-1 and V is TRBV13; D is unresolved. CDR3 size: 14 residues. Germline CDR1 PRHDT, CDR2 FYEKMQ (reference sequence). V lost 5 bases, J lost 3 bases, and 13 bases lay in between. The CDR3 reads CASSHTLDHTEAFF. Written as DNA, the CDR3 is TGTGCCAGCAGCCACACCCTGGACCACACTGAAGCTTTCTTT.

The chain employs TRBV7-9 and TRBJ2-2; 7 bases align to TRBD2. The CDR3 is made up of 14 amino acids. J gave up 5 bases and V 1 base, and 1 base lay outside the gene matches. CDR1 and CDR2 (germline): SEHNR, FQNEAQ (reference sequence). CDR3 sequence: CASSLDGRTGELFF. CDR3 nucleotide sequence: TGTGCCAGCAGCTTAGACGGGAGGACCGGGGAGCTGTTTTTT.

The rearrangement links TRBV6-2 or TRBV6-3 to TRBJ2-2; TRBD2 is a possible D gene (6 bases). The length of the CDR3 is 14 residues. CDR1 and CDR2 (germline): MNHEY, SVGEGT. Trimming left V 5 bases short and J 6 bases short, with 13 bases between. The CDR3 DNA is TGTGCCAGCAGTCCCTATGGAGGGCCCGGGGAGCTGTTTTTT. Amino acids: CASSPYGGPGELFF.

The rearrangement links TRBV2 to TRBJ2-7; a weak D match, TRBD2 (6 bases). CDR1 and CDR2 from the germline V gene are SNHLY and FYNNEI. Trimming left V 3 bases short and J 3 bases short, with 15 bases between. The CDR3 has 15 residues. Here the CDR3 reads CASSESRGVNYEQYF. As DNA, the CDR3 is TGTGCCAGCAGTGAGTCGCGGGGCGTGAACTACGAGCAGTACTTC.

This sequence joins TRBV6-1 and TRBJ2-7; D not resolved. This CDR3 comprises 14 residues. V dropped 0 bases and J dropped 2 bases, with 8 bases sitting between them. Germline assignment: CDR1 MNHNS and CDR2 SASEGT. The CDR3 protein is CASSEAAITYEQYF. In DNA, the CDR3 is TGTGCCAGCAGTGAAGCTGCTATCACCTACGAGCAGTACTTC.

This chain's CDR3 is CASSVHLAGGELFF. CDR3 nucleotides: TGTGCCAGCAGCGTACACCTAGCCGGCGGGGAGCTGTTTTTT. V and J are TRBV9 and TRBJ2-2, with D perhaps matching TRBD2 (5 bases). Deletions cut 1 base from V and 7 bases from J, with 11 bases between. The CDR3 is 14 residues long. Looked up from germline, CDR1 is SGDLS and CDR2 is YYNGEE.

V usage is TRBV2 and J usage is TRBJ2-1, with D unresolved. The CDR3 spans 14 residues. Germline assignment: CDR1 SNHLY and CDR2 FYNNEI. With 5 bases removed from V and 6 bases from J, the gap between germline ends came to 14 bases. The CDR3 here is CASSPAVAPNEQFF. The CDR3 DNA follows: TGTGCCAGCAGTCCCGCAGTAGCCCCCAATGAGCAGTTCTTC.

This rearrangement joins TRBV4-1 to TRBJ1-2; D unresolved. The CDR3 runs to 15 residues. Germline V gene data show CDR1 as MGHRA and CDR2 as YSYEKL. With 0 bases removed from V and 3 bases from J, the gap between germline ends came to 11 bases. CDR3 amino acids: CASSQDPAYYYGYTF. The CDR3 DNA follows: TGCGCCAGCAGCCAAGATCCGGCTTACTACTATGGCTACACCTTC.

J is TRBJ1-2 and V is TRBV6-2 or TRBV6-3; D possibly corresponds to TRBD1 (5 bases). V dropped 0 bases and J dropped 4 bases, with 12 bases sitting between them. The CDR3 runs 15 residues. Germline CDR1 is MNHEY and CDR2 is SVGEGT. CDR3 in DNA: TGTGCCAGCAGTTACTCGGGGACCGCGTTCTATGGCTACACCTTC. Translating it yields CASSYSGTAFYGYTF.

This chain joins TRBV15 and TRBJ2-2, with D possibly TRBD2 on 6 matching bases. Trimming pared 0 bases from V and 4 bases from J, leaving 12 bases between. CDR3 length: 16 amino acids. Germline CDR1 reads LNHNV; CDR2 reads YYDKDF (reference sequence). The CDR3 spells CATSREGGVRTGELFF. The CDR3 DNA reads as TGTGCCACCAGCAGAGAAGGCGGGGTCCGCACCGGGGAGCTGTTTTTT.

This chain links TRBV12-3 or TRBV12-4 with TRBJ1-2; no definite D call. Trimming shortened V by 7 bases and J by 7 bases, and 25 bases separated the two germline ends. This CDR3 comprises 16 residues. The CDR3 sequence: CASNTLAGAQVSGYTF. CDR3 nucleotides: TGTGCCAGCAACACCCTTGCCGGAGCTCAAGTTAGTGGCTACACCTTC.

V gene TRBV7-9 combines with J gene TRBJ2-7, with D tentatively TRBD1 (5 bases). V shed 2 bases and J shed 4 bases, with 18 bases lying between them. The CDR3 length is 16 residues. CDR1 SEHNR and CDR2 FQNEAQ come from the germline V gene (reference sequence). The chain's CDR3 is CASSLMGRQGWYEQYF. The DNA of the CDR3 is TGTGCCAGCAGCTTAATGGGAAGGCAGGGCTGGTACGAGCAGTACTTC.

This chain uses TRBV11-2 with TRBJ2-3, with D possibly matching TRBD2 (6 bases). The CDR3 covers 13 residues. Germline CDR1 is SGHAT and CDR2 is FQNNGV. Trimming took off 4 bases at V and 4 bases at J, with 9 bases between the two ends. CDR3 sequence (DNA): TGTGCCAGCAGCTGGCCTAGCGCAGATACGCAGTATTTT. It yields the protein CASSWPSADTQYF.

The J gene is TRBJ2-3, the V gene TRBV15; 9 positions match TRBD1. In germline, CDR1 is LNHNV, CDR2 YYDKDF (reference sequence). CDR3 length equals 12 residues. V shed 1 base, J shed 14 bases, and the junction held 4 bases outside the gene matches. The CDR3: CATSRGGQGLYF. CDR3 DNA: TGTGCCACCAGCAGAGGGGGACAGGGCCTGTATTTT.

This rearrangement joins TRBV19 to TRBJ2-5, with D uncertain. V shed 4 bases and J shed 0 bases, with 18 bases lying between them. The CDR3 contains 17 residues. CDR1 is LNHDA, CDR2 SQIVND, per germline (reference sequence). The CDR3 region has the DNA TGTGCCAGTAGTACCAGATTTCCAGCCGAGTACCAAGAGACCCAGTACTTC. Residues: CASSTRFPAEYQETQYF.

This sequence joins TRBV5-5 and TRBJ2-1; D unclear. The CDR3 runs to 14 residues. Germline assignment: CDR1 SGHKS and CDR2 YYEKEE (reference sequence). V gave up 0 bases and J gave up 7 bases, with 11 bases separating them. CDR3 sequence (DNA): TGTGCCAGCAGCTTGGCTGTTTCACTAAATGAGCAGTTCTTC. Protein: CASSLAVSLNEQFF.

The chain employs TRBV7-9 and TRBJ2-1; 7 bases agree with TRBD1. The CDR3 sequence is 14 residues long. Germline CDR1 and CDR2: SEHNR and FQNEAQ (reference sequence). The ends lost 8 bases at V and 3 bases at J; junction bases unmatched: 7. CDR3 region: CASRLGTDYNEQFF. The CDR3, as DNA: TGTGCCAGCCGTTTGGGGACAGACTACAATGAGCAGTTCTTC. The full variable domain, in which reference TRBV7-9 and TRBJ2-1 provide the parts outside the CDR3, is DTGVSQNPRHKITKRGQNVTFRCDPISEHNRLYWYRQTLGQGPEFLTYFQNEAQLEKSRLLSDRFSAERPKGSFSTLEIQRTEQGDSAMYLCASRLGTDYNEQFFGPGTRLTVL.

CDR3 amino acids: CASSLLGRPEAFF. The CDR3 coding sequence is TGTGCCAGCAGCCTCCTGGGGCGCCCGGAAGCTTTCTTT. This chain uses TRBV11-2 with TRBJ1-1; TRBD1 might be the D (5 bases). The V gene's germline CDR1 is SGHAT and CDR2 FQNNGV. The V end was cut by 5 bases, the J end by 8 bases, with 15 bases between. The CDR3 loop spans 13 amino acids.

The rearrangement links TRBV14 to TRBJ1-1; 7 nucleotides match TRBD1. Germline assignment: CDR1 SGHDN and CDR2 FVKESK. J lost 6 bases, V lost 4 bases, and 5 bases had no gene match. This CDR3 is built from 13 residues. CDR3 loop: CASSPRQGPEAFF. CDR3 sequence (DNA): TGTGCCAGCAGCCCAAGACAGGGCCCTGAAGCTTTCTTT.

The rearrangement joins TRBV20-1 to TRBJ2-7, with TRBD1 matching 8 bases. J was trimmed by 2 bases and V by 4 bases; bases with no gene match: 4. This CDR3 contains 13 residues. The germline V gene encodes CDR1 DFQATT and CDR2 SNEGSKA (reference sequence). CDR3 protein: CSATDRATYEQYF. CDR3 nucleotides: TGCAGTGCTACGGACAGGGCGACCTACGAGCAGTACTTC.

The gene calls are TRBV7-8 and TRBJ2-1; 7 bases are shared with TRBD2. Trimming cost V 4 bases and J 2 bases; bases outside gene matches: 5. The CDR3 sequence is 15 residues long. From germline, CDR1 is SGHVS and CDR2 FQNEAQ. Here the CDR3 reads CASSSTSSAYNEQFF. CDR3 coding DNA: TGTGCCAGCAGCTCGACTAGCAGTGCCTACAATGAGCAGTTCTTC.

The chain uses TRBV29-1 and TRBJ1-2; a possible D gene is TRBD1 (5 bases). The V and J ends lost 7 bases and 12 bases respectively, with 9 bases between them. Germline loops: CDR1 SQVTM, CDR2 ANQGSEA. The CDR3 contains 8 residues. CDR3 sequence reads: CSGGGNTF. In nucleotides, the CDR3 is TGCAGCGGCGGGGGTAACACCTTC.

The CDR3 DNA follows: TGTGCCAGCAGCTTAGCGCCCGACGGATATGGCTACACCTTC. It translates to CASSLAPDGYGYTF. This chain uses TRBV7-9 with TRBJ1-2; D gene uncertain. Trimming took off 0 bases at V and 5 bases at J, with 10 bases between the two ends. The CDR3 consists of 14 residues. Germline values: CDR1 SEHNR, CDR2 FQNEAQ (reference sequence).

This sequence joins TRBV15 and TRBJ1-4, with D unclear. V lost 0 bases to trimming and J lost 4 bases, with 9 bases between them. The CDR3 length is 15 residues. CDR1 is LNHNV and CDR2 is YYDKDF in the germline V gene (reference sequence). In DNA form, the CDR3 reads TGTGCCACCAGCAGAGATAGATTCGTTAATGAAAAACTGTTTTTT. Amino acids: CATSRDRFVNEKLFF.

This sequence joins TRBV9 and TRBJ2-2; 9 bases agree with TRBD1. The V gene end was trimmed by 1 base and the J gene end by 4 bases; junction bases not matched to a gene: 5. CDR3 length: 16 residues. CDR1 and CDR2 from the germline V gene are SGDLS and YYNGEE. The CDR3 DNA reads TGTGCCAGCAGCGTATGGGACAGGGTGAGCACCGGGGAGCTGTTTTTT. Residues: CASSVWDRVSTGELFF.

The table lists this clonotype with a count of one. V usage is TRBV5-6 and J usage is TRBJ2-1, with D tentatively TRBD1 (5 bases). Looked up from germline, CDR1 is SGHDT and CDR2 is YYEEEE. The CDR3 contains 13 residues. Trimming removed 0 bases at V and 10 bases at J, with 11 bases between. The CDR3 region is CASSLGNSGEQFF. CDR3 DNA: TGTGCCAGCAGCTTGGGAAACTCAGGGGAGCAGTTCTTC. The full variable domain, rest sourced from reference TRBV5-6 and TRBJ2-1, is DAGVTQSPTHLIKTRGQQVTLRCSPKSGHDTVSWYQQALGQGPQFIFQYYEEEERQRGNFPDRFSGHQFPNYSSELNVNALLLGDSALYLCASSLGNSGEQFFGPGTRLTVL.

The CDR3 protein is CASSLDLAEPEAFF. The CDR3 DNA is TGCGCCAGCAGCTTGGATTTAGCGGAGCCCGAAGCTTTCTTT. The J gene is TRBJ1-1, the V gene TRBV5-1; D gene uncertain. Deletions cut 0 bases from V and 8 bases from J, with 14 bases between. CDR1 and CDR2 (germline): SGHRS, YFSETQ. This CDR3 has 14 residues.

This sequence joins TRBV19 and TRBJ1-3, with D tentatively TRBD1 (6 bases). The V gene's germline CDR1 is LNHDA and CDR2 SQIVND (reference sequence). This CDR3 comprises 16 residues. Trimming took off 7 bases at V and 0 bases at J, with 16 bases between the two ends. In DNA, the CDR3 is TGTGCCAGTACCCCTATAGGGGGGGGCTCTGGAAACACCATATATTTT. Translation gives CASTPIGGGSGNTIYF.

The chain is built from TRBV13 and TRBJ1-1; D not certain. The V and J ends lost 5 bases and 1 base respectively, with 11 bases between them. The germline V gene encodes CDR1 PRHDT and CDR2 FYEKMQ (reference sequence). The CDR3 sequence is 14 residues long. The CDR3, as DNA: TGTGCCAGCAGCATCCGCCTGGCGAACACTGAAGCTTTCTTT. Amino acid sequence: CASSIRLANTEAFF.

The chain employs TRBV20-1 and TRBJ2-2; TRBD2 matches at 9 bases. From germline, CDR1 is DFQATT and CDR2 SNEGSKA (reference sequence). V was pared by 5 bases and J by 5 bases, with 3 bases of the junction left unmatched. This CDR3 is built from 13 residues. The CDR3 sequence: CSAGGLATGELFF. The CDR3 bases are TGCAGTGCTGGAGGACTAGCGACCGGGGAGCTGTTTTTT.

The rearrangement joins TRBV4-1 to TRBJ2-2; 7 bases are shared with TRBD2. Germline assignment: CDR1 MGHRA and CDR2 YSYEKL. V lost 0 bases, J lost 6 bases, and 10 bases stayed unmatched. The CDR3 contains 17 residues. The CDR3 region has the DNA TGCGCCAGCAGCCAAGAAGTCGGGTCTAGCGGATCCGGGGAGCTGTTTTTT. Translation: CASSQEVGSSGSGELFF.